The 25 T cell receptor beta chains given below trace back to one sample, sequenced in a study of cytomegalovirus exposure and HLA in healthy donors. Researchers ran the PCR with 60 Vbeta and 13 Jbeta primers. Using immunoSEQ multiplex PCR, the repertoire was profiled, and TCRdb retains in-frame clones only, with some absent. The sample holds around 180,000 clones, 65% to 75% seen once. Input material: PBMCs. The receptors come from a girl between 5 and 17 years old in good health and CMV-seronegative.

The sample holds a few counts of this clone. V usage is TRBV5-4 and J usage is TRBJ2-3, with 7 bases lining up with TRBD2. J lost 1 base, V lost 4 bases, and 3 bases had no gene match. The germline V gene encodes CDR1 SGHNT and CDR2 YYREEE (reference sequence). This CDR3 contains 14 residues. CDR3 sequence (DNA): TGTGCCAGCAGCCGCGGACTAGGCACAGATACGCAGTATTTT. Translating it yields CASSRGLGTDTQYF.

This clone has a handful of counts. The gene calls are TRBV7-9 and TRBJ1-2, with 8 positions matching TRBD1. The CDR3 loop spans 15 amino acids. V gave up 4 bases and J gave up 7 bases; unmatched junction bases: 11. CDR1 is SEHNR and CDR2 is FQNEAQ in the germline V gene (reference sequence). This CDR3 reads CASSSVGTGILGYTF. As DNA, the CDR3 is TGTGCCAGCAGCTCCGTTGGGACAGGCATACTTGGCTACACCTTC.

The chain uses TRBV15 and TRBJ1-5; no firm D call. Trimming left V 2 bases short and J 2 bases short, with 7 bases between. The CDR3 is 14 amino acids. Germline CDR1 LNHNV, CDR2 YYDKDF (reference sequence). The CDR3 DNA follows: TGTGCCACCAGCAGACGAGCGGGCAATCAGCCCCAGCATTTT. Residues: CATSRRAGNQPQHF.

The chain employs TRBV2 and TRBJ1-1, with D possibly matching TRBD1 (6 bases). The CDR3 covers 15 residues. Germline CDR1 is SNHLY and CDR2 is FYNNEI. With 6 bases removed from V and 2 bases from J, the gap between germline ends came to 16 bases. CDR3 sequence: CASSDRTAANTEAFF. The CDR3 coding sequence is TGTGCCAGCAGCGATAGGACAGCAGCCAACACTGAAGCTTTCTTT. The variable domain in full, with the rest retrieved from reference TRBV2 and TRBJ1-1, is EPEVTQTPSHQVTQMGQEVILRCVPISNHLYFYWYRQILGQKVEFLVSFYNNEISEKSEIFDDQFSVERPDGSNFTLKIRSTKLEDSAMYFCASSDRTAANTEAFFGQGTRLTVV.

The genes are TRBV5-1 and TRBJ2-7; D possibly corresponds to TRBD1 (5 bases). This CDR3 region has 15 residues. Germline CDR1 SGHRS, CDR2 YFSETQ. Trimming stripped 2 bases from V and 4 bases from J, with 16 bases between. The CDR3 region is CASSFAQGSEYEQYF. The CDR3 bases are TGCGCCAGCAGCTTCGCCCAGGGATCGGAGTACGAGCAGTACTTC.

On this clone itself: At one end, the junction sequence differs from germline, possibly due to a read error. V is TRBV6-5 and J is TRBJ1-2; 7 bases fit TRBD1. CDR3 length: 15 residues. Germline CDR1 reads MNHEY; CDR2 reads SVGAGI. CDR3 region: CARSSGGGPNYGYTF. The CDR3 coding sequence is TGTGCCAGAAGTTCAGGGGGAGGCCCTAACTATGGCTACACCTTC.

This clone occurred a few times. The J gene is TRBJ1-5, the V gene TRBV2; TRBD1 agrees at 7 bases. The V gene end was trimmed by 5 bases and the J gene end by 6 bases; junction bases not matched to a gene: 10. Germline lookup yields CDR1 SNHLY and CDR2 FYNNEI. This CDR3 contains 15 residues. CDR3 sequence reads: CASSPWTGRGQPQHF. CDR3 in DNA: TGTGCCAGCAGTCCCTGGACAGGAAGGGGTCAGCCCCAGCATTTT.

V gene TRBV29-1 combines with J gene TRBJ2-5, with 15 bases lining up with TRBD2. The V and J ends lost 7 bases and 7 bases, in that order; junction bases with no gene match: 7. This CDR3 contains 14 residues. Germline-derived CDR1 and CDR2 are SQVTM and ANQGSEA. CDR3 DNA: TGCAGCGCCCGGGGACTAGCGGGGGGAACGACCCAGTACTTC. This translates into CSARGLAGGTTQYF. The variable domain in full, completed from reference TRBV29-1 and TRBJ2-5, reads SAVISQKPSRDICQRGTSLTIQCQVDSQVTMMFWYRQQPGQSLTLIATANQGSEATYESGFVIDKFPISRPNLTFSTLTVSNMSPEDSSIYLCSARGLAGGTTQYFGPGTRLLVL.

The genes are TRBV6-1 and TRBJ2-7; possibly TRBD2 for D (6 bases). The germline V gene encodes CDR1 MNHNS and CDR2 SASEGT. CDR3 length: 16 residues. V gave up 0 bases and J gave up 5 bases, with 17 bases separating them. CDR3 in DNA: TGTGCCAGCAGTGAAGCTGGGGTCGGGGGTTGGAACGAGCAGTACTTC. It is translated as CASSEAGVGGWNEQYF.

The DNA for the CDR3 is TGTGCCAGCAATGGCTTTGAGGTCTATGAGCAGTTCTTC. Amino acids: CASNGFEVYEQFF. This rearrangement joins TRBV2 to TRBJ2-1; D remains ambiguous. Deletions cut 7 bases from V and 8 bases from J, with 15 bases between. The CDR3 has 13 residues. Germline CDR1 SNHLY, CDR2 FYNNEI.

The rearrangement links TRBV6-6 to TRBJ1-2, with unresolved D. The CDR3 consists of 14 residues. The V gene lost 2 bases and the J gene lost 8 bases, with 15 bases spanning the gap. Germline CDR1 reads MNHNY; CDR2 reads SVGAGI (reference sequence). DNA of the CDR3: TGTGCCAGCAGTTACCCTACGACACGAAACGGCTACACCTTC. Encoded protein: CASSYPTTRNGYTF.

This chain uses TRBV6-5 with TRBJ2-1; TRBD1 aligns across 7 bases. The CDR3 has 15 residues. Per the germline V gene, CDR1 is MNHEY and CDR2 is SVGAGI. Trimming at V came to 6 bases and at J to 4 bases, leaving 9 bases not matched to a gene. CDR3 protein: CASSAQQGLYNEQFF. In nucleotides, the CDR3 is TGTGCCAGCAGCGCACAACAGGGGCTGTACAATGAGCAGTTCTTC.

The V call is TRBV5-1, the J call TRBJ1-6; 9 bases map to TRBD1. CDR3 length: 12 residues. V was pared by 4 bases and J by 11 bases, with 1 base of the junction left unmatched. Germline CDR1 and CDR2: SGHRS and YFSETQ. CDR3 DNA sequence: TGCGCCAGCAGCGGGGACAGGGCACCCCTCCACTTT. It translates to CASSGDRAPLHF.

V usage is TRBV11-1 and J usage is TRBJ2-3; D call uncertain. The germline gives CDR1 SGHAT, CDR2 FQDESV (reference sequence). The ends were cut back, 3 bases at V and 4 bases at J, with 8 bases in the middle. This CDR3 contains 13 residues. CDR3 DNA sequence: TGTGCCAGCAGCTTTACAATGGCAGATACGCAGTATTTT. Translation: CASSFTMADTQYF.

The chain links TRBV6-1 to TRBJ1-1; the D gene is possibly TRBD1 (5 bases). This CDR3 contains 12 residues. V was clipped by 6 bases and J by 10 bases, with 15 bases between them. The germline gives CDR1 MNHNS, CDR2 SASEGT. The CDR3: CASRDDRSAAFF. The CDR3 region has the DNA TGTGCCAGCAGAGACGACAGATCTGCAGCTTTCTTT.

This chain connects TRBV9 to TRBJ2-7; 9 nucleotides agree with TRBD2. Germline loops: CDR1 SGDLS, CDR2 YYNGEE. This CDR3 comprises 15 residues. V lost 0 bases and J lost 3; bases outside the gene matches: 4. The CDR3 nucleotides read TGTGCCAGCAGCGTAGACCTAGCGGGGAGCTACGAGCAGTACTTC. Residues: CASSVDLAGSYEQYF.

The chain has TRBV6-7 and TRBJ2-7; 10 positions match TRBD2. TRBV6-7 is given ORF status, its function remaining uncertain. This CDR3 is 13 amino acids long. The ends lost 9 bases at V and 2 bases at J; junction bases unmatched: 4. The CDR3 is CARRSGGAYEQYF. The CDR3, as DNA: TGTGCCAGGCGAAGCGGGGGGGCCTACGAGCAGTACTTC.

The genes are TRBV15 and TRBJ2-2, with 7 bases matching TRBD1. This CDR3 is 15 amino acids long. Germline V gives CDR1 LNHNV, CDR2 YYDKDF (reference sequence). V shed 3 bases and J 6 bases; nucleotides not matched to a gene: 7. CDR3 loop: CATSSNRGFSGELFF. The CDR3 DNA sequence: TGTGCCACCAGCAGTAACAGGGGATTTTCCGGGGAGCTGTTTTTT.

The chain links TRBV20-1 to TRBJ2-1, with 7 nucleotides matching TRBD2. Trimming cost V 6 bases and J 9 bases; bases outside gene matches: 5. The CDR3 runs to 11 residues. Germline V gives CDR1 DFQATT, CDR2 SNEGSKA (reference sequence). The CDR3 DNA reads as TGCAGTGCCACTACTAGCGTTGAGCAGTTCTTC. This gives the protein CSATTSVEQFF.

This sequence joins TRBV7-2 and TRBJ2-7; weak D call: TRBD2 (7 bases). Germline V gene sequence: CDR1 SGHTA, CDR2 FQGNSA. The CDR3 runs 13 residues. Trimming left V 6 bases short and J 12 bases short, with 21 bases between. The CDR3 reads CASRDTGRAVRYF. In DNA form, the CDR3 reads TGTGCCAGCAGGGACACAGGGAGGGCGGTAAGGTACTTC.

V is TRBV19 and J is TRBJ1-5; possible D gene TRBD1, 6 bases. Germline-derived CDR1 and CDR2 are LNHDA and SQIVND (reference sequence). V was cut by 4 bases and J by 5 bases, with 9 bases left in between. The CDR3 length is 13 residues. The DNA for the CDR3 is TGTGCCAGTAGTACACAGGGAGATCAGCCCCAGCATTTT. Translating it yields CASSTQGDQPQHF.

The V gene is TRBV7-8, the J gene TRBJ2-7; D not certain. Trimming removed 5 bases from V and 0 bases from J, with 5 bases in between. The CDR3 sequence is 12 residues long. Germline V gene data show CDR1 as SGHVS and CDR2 as FQNEAQ. In nucleotides, the CDR3 is TGTGCCAGCAGCGCGAGCTCCTACGAGCAGTACTTC. This encodes CASSASSYEQYF.

CDR3 sequence (DNA): TGTGCCAGCAGGCCTCTAGCGGGGGGGGTCAATGAGCAGTTCTTC. Its translation: CASRPLAGGVNEQFF. This chain uses TRBV6-5 with TRBJ2-1; TRBD2 matches 12 bases. V shed 6 bases and J 6 bases; nucleotides not matched to a gene: 6. The CDR3 loop spans 15 amino acids. Germline values: CDR1 MNHEY, CDR2 SVGAGI.

This clone has a handful of counts. The genes are TRBV18 and TRBJ2-3; the match to TRBD1 covers 8 bases. The CDR3 totals 15 residues. The V gene end was trimmed by 3 bases and the J gene end by 4 bases; junction bases not matched to a gene: 6. Germline V gene sequence: CDR1 KGHSH, CDR2 LQKENI. The CDR3 protein is CASSPGTGWADTQYF. The CDR3 nucleotides are TGTGCCAGCTCACCGGGGACAGGTTGGGCAGATACGCAGTATTTT.

This clone has a single count. The chain carries TRBV5-1 and TRBJ2-4; 9 bases agree with TRBD1. V shed 4 bases, J shed 7 bases, and the junction held 3 bases outside the gene matches. Germline CDR1 reads SGHRS; CDR2 reads YFSETQ. This CDR3 is built from 13 residues. As DNA, the CDR3 is TGCGCCAGCAGCCCCGGGACAGGGAACATTCAGTACTTC. It yields the protein CASSPGTGNIQYF.